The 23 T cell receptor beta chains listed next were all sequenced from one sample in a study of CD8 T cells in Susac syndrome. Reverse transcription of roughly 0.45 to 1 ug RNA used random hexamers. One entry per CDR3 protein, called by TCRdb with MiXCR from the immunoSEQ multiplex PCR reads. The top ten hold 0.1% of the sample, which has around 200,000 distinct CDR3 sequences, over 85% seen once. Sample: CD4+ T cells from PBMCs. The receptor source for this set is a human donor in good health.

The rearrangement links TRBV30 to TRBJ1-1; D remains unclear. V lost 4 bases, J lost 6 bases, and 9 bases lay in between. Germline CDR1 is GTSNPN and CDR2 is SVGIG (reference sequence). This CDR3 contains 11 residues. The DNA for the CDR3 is TGTGCCTGGACCCCACGCTCTGAAGCTTTCTTT. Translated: CAWTPRSEAFF. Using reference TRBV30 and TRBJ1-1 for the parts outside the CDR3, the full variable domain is SQTIHQWPATLVQPVGSPLSLECTVEGTSNPNLYWYRQAAGRGLQLLFYSVGIGQISSEVPQNLSASRPQDRQFILSSKKLLLSDSGFYLCAWTPRSEAFFGQGTRLTVV.

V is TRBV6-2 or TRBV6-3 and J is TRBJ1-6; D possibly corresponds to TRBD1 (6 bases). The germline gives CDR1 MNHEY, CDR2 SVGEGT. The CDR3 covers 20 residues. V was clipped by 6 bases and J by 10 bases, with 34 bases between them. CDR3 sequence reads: CASSLPPVTTGWVHGSPLHF. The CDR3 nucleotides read TGTGCCAGCAGCCTCCCGCCGGTTACGACAGGTTGGGTTCATGGGTCACCCCTCCACTTT.

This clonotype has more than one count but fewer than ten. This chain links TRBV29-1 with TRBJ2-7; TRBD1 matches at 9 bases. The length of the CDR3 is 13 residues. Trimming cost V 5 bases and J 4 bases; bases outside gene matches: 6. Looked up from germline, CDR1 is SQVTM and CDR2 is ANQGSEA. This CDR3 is CSVPGQGDYEQYF. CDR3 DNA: TGCAGCGTTCCGGGACAGGGCGATTACGAGCAGTACTTC.

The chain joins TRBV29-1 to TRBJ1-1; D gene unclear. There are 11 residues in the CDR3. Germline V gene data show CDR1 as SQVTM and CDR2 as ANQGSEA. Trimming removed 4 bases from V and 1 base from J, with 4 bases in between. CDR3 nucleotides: TGCAGCGTTGCCCAGAACACTGAAGCTTTCTTT. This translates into CSVAQNTEAFF.

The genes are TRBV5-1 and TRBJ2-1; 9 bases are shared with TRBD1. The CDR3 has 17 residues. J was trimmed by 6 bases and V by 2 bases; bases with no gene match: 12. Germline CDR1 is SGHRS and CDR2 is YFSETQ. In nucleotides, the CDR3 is TGCGCCAGCAGCTTCGGGACAGGGCTCCAAGGGTCCAATGAGCAGTTCTTC. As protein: CASSFGTGLQGSNEQFF.

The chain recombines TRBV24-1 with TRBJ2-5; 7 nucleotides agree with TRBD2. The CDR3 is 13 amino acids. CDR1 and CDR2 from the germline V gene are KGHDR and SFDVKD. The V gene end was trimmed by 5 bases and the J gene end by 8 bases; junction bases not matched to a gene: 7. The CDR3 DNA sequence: TGTGCCACCAGTGGATTTTCGGGAGGAACCCAGTACTTC. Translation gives CATSGFSGGTQYF.

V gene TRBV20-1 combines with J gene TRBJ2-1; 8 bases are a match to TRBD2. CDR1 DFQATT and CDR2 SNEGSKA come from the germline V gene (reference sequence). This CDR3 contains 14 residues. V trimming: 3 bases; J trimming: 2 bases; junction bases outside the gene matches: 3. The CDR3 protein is CSASTTSAYNEQFF. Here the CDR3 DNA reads TGCAGTGCTAGCACGACTAGCGCCTACAATGAGCAGTTCTTC.

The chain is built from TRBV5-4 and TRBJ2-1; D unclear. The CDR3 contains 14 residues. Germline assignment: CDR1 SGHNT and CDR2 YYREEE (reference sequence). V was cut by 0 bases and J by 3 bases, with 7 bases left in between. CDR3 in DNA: TGTGCCAGCAGCTTGGGGCTTTACTACAATGAGCAGTTCTTC. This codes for CASSLGLYYNEQFF.

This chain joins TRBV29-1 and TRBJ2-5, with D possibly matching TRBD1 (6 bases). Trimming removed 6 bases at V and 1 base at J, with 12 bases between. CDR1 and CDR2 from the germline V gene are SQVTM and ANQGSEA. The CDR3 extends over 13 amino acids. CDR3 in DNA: TGCAGCGTACTCAGGGGTACCCAAGAGACCCAGTACTTC. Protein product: CSVLRGTQETQYF.

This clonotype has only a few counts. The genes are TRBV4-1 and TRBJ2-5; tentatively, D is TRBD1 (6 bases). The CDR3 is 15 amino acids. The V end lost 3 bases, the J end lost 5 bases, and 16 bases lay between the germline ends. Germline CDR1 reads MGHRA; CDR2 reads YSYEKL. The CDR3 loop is CASSHPRGKQETQYF. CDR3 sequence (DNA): TGCGCCAGCAGCCACCCGAGGGGGAAGCAGGAGACCCAGTACTTC.

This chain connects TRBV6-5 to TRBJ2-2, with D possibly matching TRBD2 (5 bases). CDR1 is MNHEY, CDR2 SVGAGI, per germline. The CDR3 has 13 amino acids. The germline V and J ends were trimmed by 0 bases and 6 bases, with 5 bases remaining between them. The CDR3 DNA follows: TGTGCCAGCAGTTACTCGAGGGCCGGGGAGCTGTTTTTT. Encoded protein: CASSYSRAGELFF.

The CDR3 bases are TGCAGTGCCCCACGGGACTTCTACGAGCAGTACTTC. Its protein is CSAPRDFYEQYF. The J gene is TRBJ2-7, the V gene TRBV20-1; maybe TRBD2 (6 bases). This CDR3 comprises 12 residues. Germline V gene sequence: CDR1 DFQATT, CDR2 SNEGSKA (reference sequence). Trimming pared 6 bases from V and 3 bases from J, leaving 12 bases between.

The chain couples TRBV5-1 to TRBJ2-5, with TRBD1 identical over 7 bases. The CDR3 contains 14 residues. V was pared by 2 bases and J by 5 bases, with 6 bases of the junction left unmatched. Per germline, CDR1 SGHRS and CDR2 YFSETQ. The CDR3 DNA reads TGCGCCAGCAGCTTTCCTGGACAGGTGGAGACCCAGTACTTC. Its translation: CASSFPGQVETQYF.

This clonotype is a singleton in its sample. Here the CDR3 DNA reads TGTGCCAGCAGTTTTTCCCCAGGACGTTTCGATACGCAGTATTTT. The encoded protein is CASSFSPGRFDTQYF. V is TRBV28 and J is TRBJ2-3; no firm D call. Germline V CDR1 and CDR2: MDHEN, SYDVKM. The CDR3 has 15 amino acids. V was clipped by 3 bases and J by 6 bases, with 16 bases between them.

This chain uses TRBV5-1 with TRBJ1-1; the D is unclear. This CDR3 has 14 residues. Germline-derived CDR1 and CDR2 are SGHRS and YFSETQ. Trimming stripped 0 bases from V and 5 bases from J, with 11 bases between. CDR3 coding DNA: TGCGCCAGCAGCTTGGAAGGGTGGGGAACTGAAGCTTTCTTT. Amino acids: CASSLEGWGTEAFF.

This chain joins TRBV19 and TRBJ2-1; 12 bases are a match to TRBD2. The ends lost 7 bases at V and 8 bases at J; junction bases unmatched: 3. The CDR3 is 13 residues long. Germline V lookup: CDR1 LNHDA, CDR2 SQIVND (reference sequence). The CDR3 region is CASTSGRAYEQFF. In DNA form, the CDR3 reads TGTGCCAGTACTAGCGGGAGGGCCTATGAGCAGTTCTTC.

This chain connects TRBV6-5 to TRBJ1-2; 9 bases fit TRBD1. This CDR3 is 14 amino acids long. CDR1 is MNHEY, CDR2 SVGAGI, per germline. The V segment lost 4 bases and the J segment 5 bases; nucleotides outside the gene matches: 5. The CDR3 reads CASSSGTGPYGYTF. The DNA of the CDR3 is TGTGCCAGCAGTTCCGGGACAGGGCCATATGGCTACACCTTC.

The CDR3 nucleotides read TGTGCCAGCAGTGGACAGGGGGCTAGTTCCTACGAGCAGTACGTC. This translates into CASSGQGASSYEQYV. The chain has TRBV28 and TRBJ2-7; 11 bases fit TRBD1. Germline-derived CDR1 and CDR2 are MDHEN and SYDVKM. The CDR3 sequence is 15 residues long. With V trimmed by 5 bases and J by 1 base, 4 bases remained unmatched.

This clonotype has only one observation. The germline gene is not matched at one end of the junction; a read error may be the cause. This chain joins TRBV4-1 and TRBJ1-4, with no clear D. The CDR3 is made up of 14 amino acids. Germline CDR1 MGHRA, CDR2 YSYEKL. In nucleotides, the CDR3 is TGCGCCAGCAGCCATCCAGTGACCGCTTCTCTACTGGTTTTT. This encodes CASSHPVTASLLVF.

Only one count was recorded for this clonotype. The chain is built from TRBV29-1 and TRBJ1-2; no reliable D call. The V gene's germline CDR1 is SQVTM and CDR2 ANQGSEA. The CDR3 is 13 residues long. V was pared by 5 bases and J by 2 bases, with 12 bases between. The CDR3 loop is CSVPLTENYGYTF. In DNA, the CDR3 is TGCAGCGTTCCCCTCACAGAGAACTATGGCTACACCTTC.

For the CDR3, the DNA is TGTGCCAGCAGCTCGGCCCTATCCTACGAGCAGTACGTC. Translated, it gives CASSSALSYEQYV. The rearrangement links TRBV7-9 to TRBJ2-7; no reliable D call. The length of the CDR3 is 13 residues. Germline V gene lookup returns CDR1 SEHNR and CDR2 FQNEAQ (reference sequence). Trimming shortened V by 4 bases and J by 1 base, and 8 bases separated the two germline ends.

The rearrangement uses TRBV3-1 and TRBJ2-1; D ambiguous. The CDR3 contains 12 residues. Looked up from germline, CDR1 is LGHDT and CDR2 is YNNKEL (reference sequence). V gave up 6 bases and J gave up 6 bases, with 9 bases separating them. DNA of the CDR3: TGTGCCAGCAGGCAGTACACCAATGAGCAGTTCTTC. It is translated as CASRQYTNEQFF.

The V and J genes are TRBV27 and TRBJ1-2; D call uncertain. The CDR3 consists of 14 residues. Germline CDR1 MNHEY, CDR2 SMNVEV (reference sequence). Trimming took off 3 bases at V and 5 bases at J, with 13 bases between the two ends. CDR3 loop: CASSFVSQEYGYTF. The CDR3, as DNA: TGTGCCAGCAGTTTCGTAAGTCAGGAATATGGCTACACCTTC.